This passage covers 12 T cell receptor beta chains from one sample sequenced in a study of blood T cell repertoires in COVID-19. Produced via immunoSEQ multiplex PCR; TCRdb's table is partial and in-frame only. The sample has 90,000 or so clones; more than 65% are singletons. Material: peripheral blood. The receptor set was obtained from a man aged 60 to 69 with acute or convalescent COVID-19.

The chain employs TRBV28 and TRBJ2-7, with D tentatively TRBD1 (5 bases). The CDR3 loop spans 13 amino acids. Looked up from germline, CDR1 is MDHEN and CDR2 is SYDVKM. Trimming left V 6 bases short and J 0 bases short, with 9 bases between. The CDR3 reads CASRAGHSYEQYF. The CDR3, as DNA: TGTGCCAGCAGGGCAGGGCACTCCTACGAGCAGTACTTC.

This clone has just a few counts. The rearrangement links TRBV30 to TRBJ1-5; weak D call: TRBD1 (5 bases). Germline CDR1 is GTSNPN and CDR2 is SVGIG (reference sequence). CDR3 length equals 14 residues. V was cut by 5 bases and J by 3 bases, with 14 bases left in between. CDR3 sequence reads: CAWSTGDSNQPQHF. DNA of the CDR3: TGTGCCTGGTCCACCGGGGACTCCAATCAGCCCCAGCATTTT.

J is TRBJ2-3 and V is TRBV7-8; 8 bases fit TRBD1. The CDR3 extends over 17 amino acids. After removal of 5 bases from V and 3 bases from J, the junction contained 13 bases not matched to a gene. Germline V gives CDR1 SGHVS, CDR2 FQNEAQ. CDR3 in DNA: TGTGCCAGCAGCCAACTCGACAGGGGCCTTTGGACAGATACGCAGTATTTT. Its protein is CASSQLDRGLWTDTQYF.

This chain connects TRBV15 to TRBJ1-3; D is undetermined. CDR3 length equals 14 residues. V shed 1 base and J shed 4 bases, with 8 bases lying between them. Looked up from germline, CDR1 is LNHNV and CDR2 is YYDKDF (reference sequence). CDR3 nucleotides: TGTGCCACCAGCAGAGGAACGGGGGGAAACACCATATATTTT. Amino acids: CATSRGTGGNTIYF.

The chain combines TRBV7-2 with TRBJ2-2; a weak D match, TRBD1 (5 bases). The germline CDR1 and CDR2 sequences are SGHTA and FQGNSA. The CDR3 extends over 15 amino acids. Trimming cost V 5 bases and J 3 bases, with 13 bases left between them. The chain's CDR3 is CASSPTSGYTGELFF. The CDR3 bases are TGTGCCAGCAGCCCTACCTCAGGGTACACCGGGGAGCTGTTTTTT.

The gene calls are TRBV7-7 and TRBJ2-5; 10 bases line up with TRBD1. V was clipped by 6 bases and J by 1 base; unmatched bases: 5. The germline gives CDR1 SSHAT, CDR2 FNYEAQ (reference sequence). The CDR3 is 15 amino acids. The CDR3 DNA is TGTGCCAGCAGTCAATGGACAGGGGGCCAAGAGACCCAGTACTTC. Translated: CASSQWTGGQETQYF.

CDR3 in DNA: TGTGCCAGTAAGGCTCACGAGGGGGCACCAGGCAATCAGCCCCAGCATTTT. This sequence encodes CASKAHEGAPGNQPQHF. The chain carries TRBV19 and TRBJ1-5; 7 positions agree with TRBD1. The CDR3 consists of 17 residues. In germline, CDR1 is LNHDA, CDR2 SQIVND (reference sequence). Germline trimming cut 7 bases from V and 2 bases from J; bases unmatched to any gene: 14. The whole variable domain, remainder taken from reference TRBV19 and TRBJ1-5, is DGGITQSPKYLFRKEGQNVTLSCEQNLNHDAMYWYRQDPGQGLRLIYYSQIVNDFQKGDIAEGYSVSREKKESFPLTVTSAQKNPTAFYLCASKAHEGAPGNQPQHFGDGTRLSIL.

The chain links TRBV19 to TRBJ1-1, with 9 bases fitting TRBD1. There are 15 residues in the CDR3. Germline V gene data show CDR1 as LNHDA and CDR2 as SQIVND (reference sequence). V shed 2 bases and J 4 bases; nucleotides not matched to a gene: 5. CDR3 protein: CASSIKPGQGTEAFF. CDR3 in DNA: TGTGCCAGTAGTATAAAACCGGGACAGGGCACTGAAGCTTTCTTT.

The CDR3 loop reads CASSQEVRVTNTEAFF. CDR3 bases: TGCGCCAGCAGCCAAGAGGTCAGGGTTACGAACACTGAAGCTTTCTTT. The chain is built from TRBV4-1 and TRBJ1-1; perhaps TRBD1 as D (5 bases). V lost 0 bases and J 1 base, leaving 12 bases between the germline ends. Per germline, CDR1 MGHRA and CDR2 YSYEKL. The CDR3 has 16 amino acids.

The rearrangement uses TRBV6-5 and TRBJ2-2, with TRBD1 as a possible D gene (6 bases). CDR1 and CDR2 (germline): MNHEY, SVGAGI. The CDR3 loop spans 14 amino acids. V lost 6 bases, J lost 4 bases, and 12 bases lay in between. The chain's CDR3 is CASRGNRATGELFF. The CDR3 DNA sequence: TGTGCCAGCAGAGGTAACAGGGCCACCGGGGAGCTGTTTTTT.

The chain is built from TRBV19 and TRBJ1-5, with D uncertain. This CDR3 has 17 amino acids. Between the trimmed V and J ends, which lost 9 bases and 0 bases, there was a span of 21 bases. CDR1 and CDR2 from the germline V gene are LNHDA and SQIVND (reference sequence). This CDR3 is CASVPSTRGYSNQPQHF. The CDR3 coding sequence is TGTGCCAGCGTCCCGAGTACAAGAGGCTATAGCAATCAGCCCCAGCATTTT.

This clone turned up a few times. Here the CDR3 reads CATQDRGPGYTF. The CDR3 DNA reads TGTGCCACTCAAGACAGGGGGCCTGGCTACACCTTC. This rearrangement joins TRBV24-1 to TRBJ1-2; 10 bases map to TRBD1. Germline V gene sequence: CDR1 KGHDR, CDR2 SFDVKD. The CDR3 is made up of 12 amino acids. The junction had 5 bases not matched to a gene; V was cut back by 10 bases and J by 7 bases.